This T cell receptor beta chain was recovered during a study of blood T cells in healthy people across ages. Trimming shortened V by 6 bases and J by 3 bases, and 15 bases separated the two germline ends. This CDR3 has 14 residues. The V gene's germline CDR1 is MDHEN and CDR2 SYDVKM. Study-level results: The recorded TCR beta diversity per million T cells decreased in a roughly linear manner with age.

Remarks on this clonotype: No antigen is known for it.

A second about 7 to 11 cycle PCR used barcoded and J-beta primers. MiXCR, run by TCRdb on the 5' RACE reads, gives a single entry per CDR3 protein. Of about 1.8 million distinct CDR3 sequences in the sample, about 50% were seen once. This receptor was obtained from a woman aged 40 to 55 in good health. Material for sequencing was blood. The chain recombines TRBV28 with TRBJ2-7, with D maybe TRBD2 (6 bases). The CDR3 protein is CASRMGGQIYEQYF. In DNA, the CDR3 is TGTGCCAGCAGAATGGGGGGTCAAATCTACGAGCAGTACTTC.